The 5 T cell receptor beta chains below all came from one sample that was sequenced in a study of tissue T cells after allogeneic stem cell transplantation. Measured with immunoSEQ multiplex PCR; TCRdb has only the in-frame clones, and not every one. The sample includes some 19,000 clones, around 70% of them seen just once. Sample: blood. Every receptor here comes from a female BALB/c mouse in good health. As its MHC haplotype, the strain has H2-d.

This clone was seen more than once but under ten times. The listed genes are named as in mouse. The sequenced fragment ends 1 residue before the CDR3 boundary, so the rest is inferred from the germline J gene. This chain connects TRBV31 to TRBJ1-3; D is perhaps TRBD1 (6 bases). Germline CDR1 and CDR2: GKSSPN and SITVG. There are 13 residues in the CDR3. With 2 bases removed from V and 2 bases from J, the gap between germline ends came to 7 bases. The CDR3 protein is CAWSGGPGNTLYF. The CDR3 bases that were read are TGTGCCTGGAGTGGGGGGCCTGGAAATACGCTCTAT. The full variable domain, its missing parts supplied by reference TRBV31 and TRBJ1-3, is AQTIHQWPVAEIKAVGSPLSLGCTIKGKSSPNLYWYWQATGGTLQQLFYSITVGQVESVVQLNLSASRPKDDQFILSTEKLLLSHSGFYLCAWSGGPGNTLYFGEGSRLIVV.

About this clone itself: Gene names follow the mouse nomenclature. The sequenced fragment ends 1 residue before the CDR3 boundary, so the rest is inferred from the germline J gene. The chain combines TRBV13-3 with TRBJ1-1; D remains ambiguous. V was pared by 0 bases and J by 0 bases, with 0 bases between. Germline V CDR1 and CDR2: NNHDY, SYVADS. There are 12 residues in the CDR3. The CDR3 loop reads CASSDANTEVFF. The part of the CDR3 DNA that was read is TGTGCCAGCAGTGATGCAAACACAGAAGTCTTC.

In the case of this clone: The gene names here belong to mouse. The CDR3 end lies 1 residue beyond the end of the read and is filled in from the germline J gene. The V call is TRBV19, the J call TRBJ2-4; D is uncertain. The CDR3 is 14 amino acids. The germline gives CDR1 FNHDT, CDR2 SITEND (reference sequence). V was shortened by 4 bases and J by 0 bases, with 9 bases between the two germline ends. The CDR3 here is CASSHKTSQNTLYF. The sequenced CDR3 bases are TGTGCCAGCAGTCATAAGACTAGTCAAAACACCTTGTAC.

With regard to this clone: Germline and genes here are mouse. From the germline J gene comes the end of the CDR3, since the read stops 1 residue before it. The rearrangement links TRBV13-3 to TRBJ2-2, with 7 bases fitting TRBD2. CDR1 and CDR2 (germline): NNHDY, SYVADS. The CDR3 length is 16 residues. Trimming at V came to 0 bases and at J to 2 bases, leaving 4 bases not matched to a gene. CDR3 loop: CASSDDLGENTGQLYF. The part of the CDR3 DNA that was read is TGTGCCAGCAGTGATGACCTGGGGGAGAACACCGGGCAGCTCTAC.

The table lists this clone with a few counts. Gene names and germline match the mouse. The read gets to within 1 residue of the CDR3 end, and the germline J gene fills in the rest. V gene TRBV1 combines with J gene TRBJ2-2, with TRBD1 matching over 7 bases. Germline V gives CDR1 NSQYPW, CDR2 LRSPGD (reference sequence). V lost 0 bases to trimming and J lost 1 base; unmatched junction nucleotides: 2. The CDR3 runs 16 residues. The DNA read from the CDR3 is TGCACCTGCAGTGCAGATAGACAGGGAAACACCGGGCAGCTCTAC. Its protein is CTCSADRQGNTGQLY. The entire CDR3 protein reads CTCSADRQGNTGQLYF.